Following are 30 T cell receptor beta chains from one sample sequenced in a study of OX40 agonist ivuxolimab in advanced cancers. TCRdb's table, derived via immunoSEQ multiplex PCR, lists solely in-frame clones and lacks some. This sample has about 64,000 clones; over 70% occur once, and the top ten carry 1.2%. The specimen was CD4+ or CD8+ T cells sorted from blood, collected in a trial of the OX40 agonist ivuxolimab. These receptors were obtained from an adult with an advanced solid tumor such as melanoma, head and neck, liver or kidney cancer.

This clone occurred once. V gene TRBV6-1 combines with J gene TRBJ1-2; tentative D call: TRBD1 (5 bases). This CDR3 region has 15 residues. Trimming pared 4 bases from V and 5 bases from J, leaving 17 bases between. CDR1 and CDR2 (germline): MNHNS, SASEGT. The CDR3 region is CASSVLGGEVYGYTF. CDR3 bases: TGTGCCAGCAGTGTTCTGGGGGGGGAGGTGTATGGCTACACCTTC.

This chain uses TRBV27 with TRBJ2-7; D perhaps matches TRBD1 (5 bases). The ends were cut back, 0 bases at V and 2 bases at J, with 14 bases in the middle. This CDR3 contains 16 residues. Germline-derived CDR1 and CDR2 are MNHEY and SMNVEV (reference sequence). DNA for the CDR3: TGTGCCAGCAGTTTATCGGGCAGGGATTTTCCCTACGAGCAGTACTTC. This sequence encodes CASSLSGRDFPYEQYF.

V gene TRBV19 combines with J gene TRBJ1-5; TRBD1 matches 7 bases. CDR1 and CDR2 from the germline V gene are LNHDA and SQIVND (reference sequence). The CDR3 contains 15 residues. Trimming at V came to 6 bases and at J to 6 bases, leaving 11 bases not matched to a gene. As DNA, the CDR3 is TGTGCCAGTAGCCTGGGGTGGCAGGGGGTTCAGCCCCAGCATTTT. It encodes CASSLGWQGVQPQHF. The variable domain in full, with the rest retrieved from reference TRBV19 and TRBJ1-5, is DGGITQSPKYLFRKEGQNVTLSCEQNLNHDAMYWYRQDPGQGLRLIYYSQIVNDFQKGDIAEGYSVSREKKESFPLTVTSAQKNPTAFYLCASSLGWQGVQPQHFGDGTRLSIL.

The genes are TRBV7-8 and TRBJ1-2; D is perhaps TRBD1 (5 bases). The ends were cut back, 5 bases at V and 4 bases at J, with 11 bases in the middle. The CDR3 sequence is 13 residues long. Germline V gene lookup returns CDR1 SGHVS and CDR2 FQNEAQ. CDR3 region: CASSGGLFYGYTF. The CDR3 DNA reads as TGTGCCAGCAGCGGGGGACTTTTCTATGGCTACACCTTC.

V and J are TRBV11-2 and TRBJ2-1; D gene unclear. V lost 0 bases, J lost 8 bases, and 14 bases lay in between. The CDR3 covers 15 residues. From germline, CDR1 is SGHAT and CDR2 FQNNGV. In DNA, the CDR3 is TGTGCCAGCAGCTTAGATTTACTATTCCGGGATGAGCAGTTCTTC. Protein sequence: CASSLDLLFRDEQFF.

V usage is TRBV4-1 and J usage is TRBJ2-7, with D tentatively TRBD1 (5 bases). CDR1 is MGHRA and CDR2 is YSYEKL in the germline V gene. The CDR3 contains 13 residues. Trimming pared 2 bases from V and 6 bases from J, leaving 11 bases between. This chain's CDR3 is CASSQTGIGEQYF. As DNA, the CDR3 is TGCGCCAGCAGCCAAACAGGTATCGGCGAGCAGTACTTC.

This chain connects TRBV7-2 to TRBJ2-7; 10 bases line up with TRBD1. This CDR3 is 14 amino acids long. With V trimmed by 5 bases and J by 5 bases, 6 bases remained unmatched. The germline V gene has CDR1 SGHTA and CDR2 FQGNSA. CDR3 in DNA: TGTGCCAGCAGCCCACGACAGGGGGCGGACGAGCAGTACTTC. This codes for CASSPRQGADEQYF. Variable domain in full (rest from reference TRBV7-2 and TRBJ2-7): GAGVSQSPSNKVTEKGKDVELRCDPISGHTALYWYRQSLGQGLEFLIYFQGNSAPDKSGLPSDRFSAERTGGSVSTLTIQRTQQEDSAVYLCASSPRQGADEQYFGPGTRLTVT.

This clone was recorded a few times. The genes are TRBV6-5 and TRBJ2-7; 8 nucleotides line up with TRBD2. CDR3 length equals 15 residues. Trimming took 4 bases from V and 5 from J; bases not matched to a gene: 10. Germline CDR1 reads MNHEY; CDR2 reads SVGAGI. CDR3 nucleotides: TGTGCCAGCAGTTCCACCGGGACTAGGGTACACGAGCAGTACTTC. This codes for CASSSTGTRVHEQYF.

The CDR3 is CAWRSLQGRYGYTF. Here the CDR3 DNA reads TGTGCCTGGAGGAGCCTACAGGGGCGTTATGGCTACACCTTC. The chain carries TRBV30 and TRBJ1-2; TRBD1 matches at 7 bases. The CDR3 runs to 14 residues. J was trimmed by 5 bases and V by 3 bases; bases with no gene match: 9. Germline CDR1 reads GTSNPN; CDR2 reads SVGIG (reference sequence).

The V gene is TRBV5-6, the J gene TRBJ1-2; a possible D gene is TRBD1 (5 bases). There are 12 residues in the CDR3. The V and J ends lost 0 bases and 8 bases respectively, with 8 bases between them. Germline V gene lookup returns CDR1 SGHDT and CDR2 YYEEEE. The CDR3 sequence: CASSLAGEGYTF. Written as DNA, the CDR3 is TGTGCCAGCAGCTTGGCGGGGGAAGGCTACACCTTC.

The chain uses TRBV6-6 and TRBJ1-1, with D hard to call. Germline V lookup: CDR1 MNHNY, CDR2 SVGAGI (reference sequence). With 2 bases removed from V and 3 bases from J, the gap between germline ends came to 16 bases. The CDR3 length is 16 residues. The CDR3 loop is CASSYRRSVVYTEAFF. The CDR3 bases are TGTGCCAGCAGTTACCGCCGGAGCGTGGTTTACACTGAAGCTTTCTTT.

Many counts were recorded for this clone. The CDR3 here is CASTLGETQYF. The DNA for the CDR3 is TGTGCCAGCACCCTGGGAGAGACCCAGTACTTC. The chain has TRBV2 and TRBJ2-5; D remains ambiguous. This CDR3 is 11 amino acids long. CDR1 is SNHLY and CDR2 is FYNNEI in the germline V gene. Trimming cost V 7 bases and J 4 bases, with 7 bases left between them.

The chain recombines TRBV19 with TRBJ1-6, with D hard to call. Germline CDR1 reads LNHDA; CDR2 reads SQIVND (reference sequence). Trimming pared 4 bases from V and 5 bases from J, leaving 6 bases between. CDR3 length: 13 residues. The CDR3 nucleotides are TGTGCCAGTAGTAATTTTGATAATTCACCCCTCCACTTT. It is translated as CASSNFDNSPLHF.

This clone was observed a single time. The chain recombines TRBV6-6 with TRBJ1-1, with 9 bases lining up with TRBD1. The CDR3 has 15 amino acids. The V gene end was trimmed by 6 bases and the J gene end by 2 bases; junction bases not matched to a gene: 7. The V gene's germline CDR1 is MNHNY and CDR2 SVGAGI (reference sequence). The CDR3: CASRSRQGGNTEAFF. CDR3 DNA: TGTGCCAGCAGAAGCCGACAGGGGGGAAACACTGAAGCTTTCTTT.

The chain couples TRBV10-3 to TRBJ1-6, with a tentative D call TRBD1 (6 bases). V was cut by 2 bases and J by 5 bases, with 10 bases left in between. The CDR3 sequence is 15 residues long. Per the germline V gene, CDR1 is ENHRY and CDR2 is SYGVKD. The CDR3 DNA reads TGTGCCATCAGTGAGGACAACAGGGATAATTCACCCCTCCACTTT. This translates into CAISEDNRDNSPLHF.

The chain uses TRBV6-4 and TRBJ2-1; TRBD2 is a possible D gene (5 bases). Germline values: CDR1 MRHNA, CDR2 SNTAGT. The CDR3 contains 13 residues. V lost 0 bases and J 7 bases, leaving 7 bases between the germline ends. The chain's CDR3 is CASSDSRGNEQFF. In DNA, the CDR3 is TGTGCCAGCAGTGACTCGAGAGGGAATGAGCAGTTCTTC.

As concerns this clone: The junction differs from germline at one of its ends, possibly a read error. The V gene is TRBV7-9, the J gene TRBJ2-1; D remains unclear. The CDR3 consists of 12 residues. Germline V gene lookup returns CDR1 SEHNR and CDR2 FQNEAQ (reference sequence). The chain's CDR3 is CASSFSYSEQFF. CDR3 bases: TGTGCCAGCAGCTTCTCCTACAGTGAGCAGTTCTTC.

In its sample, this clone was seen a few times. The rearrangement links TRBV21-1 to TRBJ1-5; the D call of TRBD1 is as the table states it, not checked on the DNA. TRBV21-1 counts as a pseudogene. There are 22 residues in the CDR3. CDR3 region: CASSNFSGQGGAYPYSNQPQHF. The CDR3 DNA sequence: TGTGCCAGCAGCAACTTTTCGGGACAGGGAGGCGCATATCCATATAGCAATCAGCCCCAGCATTTT.

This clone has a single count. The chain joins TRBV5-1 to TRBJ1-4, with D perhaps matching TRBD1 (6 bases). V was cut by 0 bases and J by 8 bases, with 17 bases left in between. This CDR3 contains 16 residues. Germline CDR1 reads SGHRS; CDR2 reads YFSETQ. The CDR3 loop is CASSLAPGGGGEKLFF. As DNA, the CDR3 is TGCGCCAGCAGCTTGGCCCCCGGGGGCGGCGGGGAAAAACTGTTTTTT.

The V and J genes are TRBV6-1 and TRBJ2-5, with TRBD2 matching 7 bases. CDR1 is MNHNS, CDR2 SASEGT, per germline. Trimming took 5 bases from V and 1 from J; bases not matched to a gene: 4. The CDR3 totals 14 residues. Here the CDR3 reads CASSQRGVQETQYF. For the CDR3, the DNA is TGTGCCAGCAGTCAACGGGGGGTCCAAGAGACCCAGTACTTC.

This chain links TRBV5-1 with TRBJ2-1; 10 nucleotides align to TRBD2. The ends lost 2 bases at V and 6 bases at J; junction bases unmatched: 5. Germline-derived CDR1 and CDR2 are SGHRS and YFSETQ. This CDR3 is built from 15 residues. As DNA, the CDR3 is TGCGCCAGCAGCTTCAACAGCGGGGGGGCCAATGAGCAGTTCTTC. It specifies CASSFNSGGANEQFF. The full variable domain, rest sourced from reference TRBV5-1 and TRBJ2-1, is KAGVTQTPRYLIKTRGQQVTLSCSPISGHRSVSWYQQTPGQGLQFLFEYFSETQRNKGNFPGRFSGRQFSNSRSEMNVSTLELGDSALYLCASSFNSGGANEQFFGPGTRLTVL.

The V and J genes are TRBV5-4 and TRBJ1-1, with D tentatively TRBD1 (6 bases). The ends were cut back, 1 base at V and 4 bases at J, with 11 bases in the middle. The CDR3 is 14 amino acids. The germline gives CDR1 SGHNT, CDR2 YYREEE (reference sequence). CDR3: CASSLQGPATEAFF. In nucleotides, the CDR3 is TGTGCCAGCAGCTTGCAGGGGCCAGCCACTGAAGCTTTCTTT.

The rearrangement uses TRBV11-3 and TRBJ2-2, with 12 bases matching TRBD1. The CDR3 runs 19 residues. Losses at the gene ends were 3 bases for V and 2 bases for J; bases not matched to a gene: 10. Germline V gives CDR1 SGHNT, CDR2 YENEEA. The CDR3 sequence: CASSFQPGQGAFNTGELFF. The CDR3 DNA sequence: TGTGCCAGCAGCTTTCAACCGGGACAGGGGGCATTTAACACCGGGGAGCTGTTTTTT. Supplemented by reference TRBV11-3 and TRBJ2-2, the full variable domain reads EAGVVQSPRYKIIEKKQPVAFWCNPISGHNTLYWYLQNLGQGPELLIRYENEEAVDDSQLPKDRFSAERLKGVDSTLKIQPAELGDSAVYLCASSFQPGQGAFNTGELFFGEGSRLTVL.

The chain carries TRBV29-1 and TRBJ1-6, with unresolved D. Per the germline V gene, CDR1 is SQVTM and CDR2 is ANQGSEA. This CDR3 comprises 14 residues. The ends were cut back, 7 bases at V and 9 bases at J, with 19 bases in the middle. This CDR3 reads CSAAVGSDSSPLHF. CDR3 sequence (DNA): TGCAGCGCTGCAGTTGGCTCAGATAGTTCACCCCTCCACTTT.

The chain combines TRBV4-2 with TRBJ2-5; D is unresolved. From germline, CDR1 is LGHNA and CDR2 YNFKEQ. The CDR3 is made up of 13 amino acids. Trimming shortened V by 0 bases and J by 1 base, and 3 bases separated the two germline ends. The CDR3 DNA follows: TGTGCCAGCAGCCAAGACCTCCAAGAGACCCAGTACTTC. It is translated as CASSQDLQETQYF.

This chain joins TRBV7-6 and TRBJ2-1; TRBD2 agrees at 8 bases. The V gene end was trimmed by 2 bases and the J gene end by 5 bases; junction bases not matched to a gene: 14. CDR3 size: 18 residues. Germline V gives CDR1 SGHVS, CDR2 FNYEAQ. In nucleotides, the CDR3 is TGTGCCAGCAGCTTAATGGTCTCTCGGGGGGGTAATCACAATGAGCAGTTCTTC. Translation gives CASSLMVSRGGNHNEQFF.

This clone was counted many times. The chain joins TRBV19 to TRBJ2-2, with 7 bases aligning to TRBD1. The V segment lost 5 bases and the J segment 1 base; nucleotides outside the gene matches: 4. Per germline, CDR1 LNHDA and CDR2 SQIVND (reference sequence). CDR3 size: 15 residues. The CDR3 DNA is TGTGCCAGTAGTTGGGACAGAATGAACACCGGGGAGCTGTTTTTT. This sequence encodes CASSWDRMNTGELFF.

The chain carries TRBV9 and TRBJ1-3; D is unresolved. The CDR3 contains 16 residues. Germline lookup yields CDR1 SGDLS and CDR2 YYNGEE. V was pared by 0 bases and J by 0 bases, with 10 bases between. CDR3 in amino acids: CASSVVAASSGNTIYF. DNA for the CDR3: TGTGCCAGCAGCGTAGTCGCGGCGAGCTCTGGAAACACCATATATTTT.

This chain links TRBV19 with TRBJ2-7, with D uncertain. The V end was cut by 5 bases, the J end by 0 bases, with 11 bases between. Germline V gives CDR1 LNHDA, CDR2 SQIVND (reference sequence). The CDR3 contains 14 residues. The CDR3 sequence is CASSSSPTSYEQYF. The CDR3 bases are TGTGCCAGTAGTTCGAGTCCCACCTCCTACGAGCAGTACTTC.

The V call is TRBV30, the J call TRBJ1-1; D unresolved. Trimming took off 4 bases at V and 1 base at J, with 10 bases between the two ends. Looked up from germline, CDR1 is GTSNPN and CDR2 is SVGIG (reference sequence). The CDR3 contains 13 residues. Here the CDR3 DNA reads TGTGCCTGGACACGGGCCTCGAACACTGAAGCTTTCTTT. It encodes CAWTRASNTEAFF.